These 26 T cell receptor beta chains were sequenced from one sample in a study of identical twins. TCRdb reprocessed the 5' RACE reads via MiXCR and lists one record per CDR3 protein. The sample lists about 720,000 distinct CDR3 sequences; over 8.5% were seen once. The sample also formed part of further work on yellow fever vaccine responses in identical twins.

The sample was PBMCs. The receptors here all came from a woman between 18 and 30 years old in good health.

This clonotype was observed at least ten times. The chain is built from TRBV5-1 and TRBJ1-5; D is unresolved. The CDR3 loop spans 15 amino acids. Germline assignment: CDR1 SGHRS and CDR2 YFSETQ. Deletions cut 1 base from V and 3 bases from J, with 11 bases between. This CDR3 reads CASSLFSGTNQPQHF. The CDR3 region has the DNA TGCGCCAGCAGCTTGTTTTCAGGAACCAATCAGCCCCAGCATTTT.

The chain recombines TRBV4-1 with TRBJ2-7; possibly TRBD1 or TRBD2 for D (6 bases each). Germline CDR1 MGHRA, CDR2 YSYEKL. Trimming shortened V by 1 base and J by 2 bases, and 12 bases separated the two germline ends. This CDR3 is built from 15 residues. The CDR3 spells CASSQGGGFPYEQYF. In nucleotides, the CDR3 is TGCGCCAGCAGCCAAGGAGGGGGGTTCCCCTACGAGCAGTACTTC.

This clonotype was picked up many times. This CDR3 is CASSKTTSGNTGELFF. As DNA, the CDR3 is TGTGCCAGCAGCAAGACAACTAGCGGGAACACCGGGGAGCTGTTTTTT. The chain employs TRBV12-3 or TRBV12-4 and TRBJ2-2, with 8 nucleotides matching TRBD2. The trim removed 6 bases at V and 1 base at J, leaving 7 bases unmatched. The CDR3 has 16 amino acids.

This clonotype occurred many times. The chain recombines TRBV6-5 with TRBJ2-7, with 9 bases identical to TRBD2. Germline V gene sequence: CDR1 MNHEY, CDR2 SVGAGI. CDR3 size: 12 residues. Germline trimming cut 6 bases from V and 13 bases from J; bases unmatched to any gene: 10. In DNA, the CDR3 is TGTGCCAGCAGAAGCGGGTCTAGCGGGACTTACTTC. Its translation: CASRSGSSGTYF.

The chain employs TRBV18 and TRBJ2-3, with 8 nucleotides matching TRBD1. The CDR3 is 15 amino acids. CDR1 is KGHSH, CDR2 LQKENI, per germline. Trimming took 3 bases from V and 2 from J; bases not matched to a gene: 4. In DNA, the CDR3 is TGTGCCAGCTCACCCTGGGACAGGTTCACAGATACGCAGTATTTT. This codes for CASSPWDRFTDTQYF.

The table lists this clonotype with many counts. The V and J genes are TRBV3-1 and TRBJ2-7, with 10 nucleotides matching TRBD1. CDR1 and CDR2 (germline): LGHDT, YNNKEL (reference sequence). J lost 6 bases, V lost 3 bases, and 5 bases had no gene match. This CDR3 has 14 amino acids. The chain's CDR3 is CASSHDRGLFEQYF. The CDR3 bases are TGTGCCAGCAGCCACGACAGGGGGCTGTTCGAGCAGTACTTC.

This clonotype was found a few times. The V call is TRBV7-6, the J call TRBJ2-7, with D possibly TRBD1 on 6 matching bases. V lost 6 bases, J lost 3 bases, and 18 bases lay in between. Germline CDR1 SGHVS, CDR2 FNYEAQ. There are 15 residues in the CDR3. CDR3 amino acids: CASSPPGDGDYEQYF. In nucleotides, the CDR3 is TGTGCCAGCAGTCCCCCAGGGGACGGCGACTACGAGCAGTACTTC.

This chain connects TRBV3-1 to TRBJ2-3; D is perhaps TRBD2 (6 bases). The V and J ends lost 4 bases and 0 bases respectively, with 17 bases between them. Germline V gives CDR1 LGHDT, CDR2 YNNKEL (reference sequence). This CDR3 has 17 amino acids. Here the CDR3 reads CASSRQSGSPSTDTQYF. In DNA, the CDR3 is TGTGCCAGCAGCCGTCAAAGCGGGTCCCCTAGCACAGATACGCAGTATTTT.

This clonotype showed up many times. The CDR3 DNA reads as TGTGCCACCAGTGACCCCATCTTTGGACAGAACACCGGGGAGCTGTTTTTT. This gives the protein CATSDPIFGQNTGELFF. The genes are TRBV24-1 and TRBJ2-2, with D maybe TRBD1 (5 bases). Trimming left V 4 bases short and J 1 base short, with 15 bases between. The germline V gene has CDR1 KGHDR and CDR2 SFDVKD. This CDR3 comprises 17 residues.

This clonotype was seen repeatedly, ten times or more. The J gene is TRBJ2-5, the V gene TRBV19, with TRBD2 matching 8 bases. The CDR3 is made up of 13 amino acids. Germline V gene sequence: CDR1 LNHDA, CDR2 SQIVND (reference sequence). After removal of 7 bases from V and 6 bases from J, the junction contained 7 bases not matched to a gene. The CDR3 region is CASKKRERQTQYF. The CDR3, as DNA: TGTGCCAGTAAAAAGCGGGAGAGGCAGACCCAGTACTTC. The entire variable domain, with the rest obtained from reference TRBV19 and TRBJ2-5, is as follows: DGGITQSPKYLFRKEGQNVTLSCEQNLNHDAMYWYRQDPGQGLRLIYYSQIVNDFQKGDIAEGYSVSREKKESFPLTVTSAQKNPTAFYLCASKKRERQTQYFGPGTRLLVL.

This clonotype was seen only a few times. The chain uses TRBV2 and TRBJ2-2; no clear D gene. V was cut by 2 bases and J by 4 bases, with 5 bases left in between. Germline V lookup: CDR1 SNHLY, CDR2 FYNNEI. CDR3 length: 13 amino acids. The CDR3 region is CASSERVTGELFF. In nucleotides, the CDR3 is TGTGCCAGCAGTGAAAGAGTCACCGGGGAGCTGTTTTTT.

There are many counts of this clonotype. CDR3 in amino acids: CASSPGQGWHIQYF. In DNA form, the CDR3 reads TGTGCCAGTAGTCCAGGACAGGGATGGCACATTCAGTACTTC. The V call is TRBV19, the J call TRBJ2-4, with 8 bases lining up with TRBD1. CDR1 is LNHDA, CDR2 SQIVND, per germline (reference sequence). The CDR3 totals 14 residues. V lost 5 bases and J lost 8; bases outside the gene matches: 8.

This clonotype was picked up a small number of times. The chain uses TRBV20-1 and TRBJ1-5, with D possibly TRBD1 on 6 matching bases. The ends were cut back, 2 bases at V and 0 bases at J, with 11 bases in the middle. This CDR3 region has 15 residues. Per germline, CDR1 DFQATT and CDR2 SNEGSKA (reference sequence). The DNA of the CDR3 is TGCAGTGCTAGACGCGGGGGCGGTAGCAATCAGCCCCAGCATTTT. Its protein product is CSARRGGGSNQPQHF.

This clonotype was counted between two and nine times. The J gene is TRBJ2-3, the V gene TRBV7-2; 8 nucleotides match TRBD1. The V and J ends lost 1 base and 5 bases, in that order; junction bases with no gene match: 8. This CDR3 is 16 amino acids long. CDR1 and CDR2 from the germline V gene are SGHTA and FQGNSA. The DNA for the CDR3 is TGTGCCAGCAGCTTAGTAGGCTCAGGGGGCTTAGATACGCAGTATTTT. This gives the protein CASSLVGSGGLDTQYF.

This clonotype was seen many times. This chain joins TRBV5-6 and TRBJ2-7; no clear D. The V end lost 2 bases, the J end lost 2 bases, and 8 bases lay between the germline ends. The CDR3 is 13 residues long. Germline assignment: CDR1 SGHDT and CDR2 YYEEEE. CDR3 loop: CASSFDFPYEQYF. For the CDR3, the DNA is TGTGCCAGCAGCTTCGACTTTCCCTACGAGCAGTACTTC.

The CDR3 protein is CASSHESILGQYF. CDR3 bases: TGTGCCAGCAGCCACGAATCAATCTTAGGGCAGTACTTC. The chain combines TRBV14 with TRBJ2-7; D is ambiguous. The V gene's germline CDR1 is SGHDN and CDR2 FVKESK. This CDR3 region has 13 residues. The V end lost 3 bases, the J end lost 9 bases, and 15 bases lay between the germline ends.

A few counts support this clonotype. The V and J genes are TRBV7-2 and TRBJ2-3, with D perhaps assigned TRBD1 or TRBD2 (7 bases each). CDR3 size: 16 residues. Trimming removed 0 bases at V and 3 bases at J, with 13 bases between. Germline V gene lookup returns CDR1 SGHTA and CDR2 FQGNSA. CDR3 residues: CASSLASQGGTDTQYF. The CDR3 nucleotides read TGTGCCAGCAGCTTAGCGAGCCAGGGGGGGACAGATACGCAGTATTTT.

The chain uses TRBV29-1 and TRBJ2-1; TRBD2 is a possible D gene (6 bases). This CDR3 spans 16 amino acids. The germline gives CDR1 SQVTM, CDR2 ANQGSEA. V lost 5 bases and J lost 8, with 25 bases in between. The chain's CDR3 is CSVLRFRDGGNYEQFF. As DNA, the CDR3 is TGCAGCGTTCTCCGATTTCGGGACGGAGGGAATTATGAGCAGTTCTTC.

CDR3 DNA sequence: TGCGCCAGCAGCTTGGCGGGACCGCGAGAAGCTTTCTTT. Translating gives CASSLAGPREAFF. The chain has TRBV5-1 and TRBJ1-1; perhaps TRBD1 as D (5 bases). The CDR3 totals 13 residues. The V end was cut by 0 bases, the J end by 8 bases, with 11 bases between. Germline CDR1 is SGHRS and CDR2 is YFSETQ. Combining the CDR3 with reference TRBV5-1 and TRBJ1-1 gives the whole variable domain KAGVTQTPRYLIKTRGQQVTLSCSPISGHRSVSWYQQTPGQGLQFLFEYFSETQRNKGNFPGRFSGRQFSNSRSEMNVSTLELGDSALYLCASSLAGPREAFFGQGTRLTVV.

In this sample, this clonotype turned up a few times. The gene calls are TRBV6-1 and TRBJ2-2, with unresolved D. The CDR3 totals 15 residues. Trimming shortened V by 6 bases and J by 2 bases, and 13 bases separated the two germline ends. Germline V gene lookup returns CDR1 MNHNS and CDR2 SASEGT. The CDR3 loop is CASRQTYRNTGELFF. CDR3 bases: TGTGCCAGCAGACAGACCTACAGAAACACCGGGGAGCTGTTTTTT.

The rearrangement links TRBV20-1 to TRBJ2-7, with D possibly being TRBD1 or TRBD2 (5 bases each). The CDR3 runs to 15 residues. In germline, CDR1 is DFQATT, CDR2 SNEGSKA (reference sequence). With 0 bases removed from V and 2 bases from J, the gap between germline ends came to 14 bases. CDR3 nucleotide sequence: TGCAGTGCTAGAGACCCGAGGGGCAGCCCCTACGAGCAGTACTTC. Its protein is CSARDPRGSPYEQYF.

This clonotype was seen ten or more times. The CDR3: CASSSPGSRGSYEQYF. In nucleotides, the CDR3 is TGTGCCAGCAGTTCCCCGGGAAGCAGGGGATCCTACGAGCAGTACTTC. The rearrangement joins TRBV6-5 to TRBJ2-7; D may be TRBD1 (6 bases). This CDR3 spans 16 amino acids. V lost 4 bases to trimming and J lost 1 base, with 17 bases between them. CDR1 and CDR2 (germline): MNHEY, SVGAGI.

In this sample, this clonotype turned up a few times. The chain is built from TRBV4-2 and TRBJ2-1; D not certain. V lost 0 bases to trimming and J lost 5 bases, with 11 bases between them. Germline values: CDR1 LGHNA, CDR2 YNFKEQ. CDR3 size: 15 residues. CDR3 coding DNA: TGTGCCAGCAGCCAAGATCTCGGAAGCAACAATGAGCAGTTCTTC. Protein product: CASSQDLGSNNEQFF.

The chain links TRBV30 to TRBJ2-7, with 9 bases that match TRBD1. Trimming cost V 4 bases and J 3 bases; bases outside gene matches: 4. Germline V CDR1 and CDR2: GTSNPN, SVGIG (reference sequence). The CDR3 loop spans 13 amino acids. The CDR3 nucleotides read TGTGCCTGGACCGGGACAGGGATCTACGAGCAGTACTTC. This sequence encodes CAWTGTGIYEQYF.

The chain joins TRBV20-1 to TRBJ2-7; no reliable D call. The V and J ends lost 7 bases and 4 bases respectively, with 14 bases between them. Germline CDR1 is DFQATT and CDR2 is SNEGSKA (reference sequence). There are 12 residues in the CDR3. The CDR3 sequence is CSVRKLGYEQYF. CDR3 nucleotide sequence: TGCAGTGTTAGGAAACTCGGGTACGAGCAGTACTTC.

The chain couples TRBV6-4 to TRBJ2-3, with 11 bases fitting TRBD2. In germline, CDR1 is MRHNA, CDR2 SNTAGT. The CDR3 is made up of 18 amino acids. V lost 0 bases and J lost 3; bases outside the gene matches: 8. CDR3 coding DNA: TGTGCCAGCAGTGACTCGAGGGGACTAGCGGCAAAAACAGATACGCAGTATTTT. Its protein product is CASSDSRGLAAKTDTQYF.